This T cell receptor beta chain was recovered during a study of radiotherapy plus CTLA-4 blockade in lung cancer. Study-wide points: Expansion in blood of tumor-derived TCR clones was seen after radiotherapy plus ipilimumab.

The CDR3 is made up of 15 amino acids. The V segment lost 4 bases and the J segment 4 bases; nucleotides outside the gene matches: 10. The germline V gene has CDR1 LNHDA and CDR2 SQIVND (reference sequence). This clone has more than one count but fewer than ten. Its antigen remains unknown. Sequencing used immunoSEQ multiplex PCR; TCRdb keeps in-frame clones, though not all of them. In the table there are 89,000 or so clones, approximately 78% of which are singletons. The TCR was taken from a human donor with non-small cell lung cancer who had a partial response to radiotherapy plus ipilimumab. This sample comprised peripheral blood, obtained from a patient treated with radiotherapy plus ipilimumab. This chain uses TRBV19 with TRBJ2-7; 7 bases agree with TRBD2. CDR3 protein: CASSSSSPGGYEQYF. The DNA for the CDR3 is TGTGCCAGTAGTAGTTCCAGTCCGGGAGGATACGAGCAGTACTTC.